This T cell receptor (beta chain) was captured by sequencing in a study of cytomegalovirus exposure and HLA in healthy donors. CDR3 size: 15 residues. From germline, CDR1 is SGHDT and CDR2 YYEEEE. The junction had 3 bases not matched to a gene; V was cut back by 0 bases and J by 3 bases. PCR employed 60 Vbeta and 13 Jbeta primers. Clones were sequenced by immunoSEQ multiplex PCR, and TCRdb holds only the in-frame ones, with some missing. The sample carries roughly 160,000 clones, roughly 82% recorded once. Regarding donors, all were healthy bone marrow donors. This TCR was recovered from a man aged 45-65 years in good health and CMV-seropositive. The rearrangement joins TRBV5-6 to TRBJ2-1; 7 nucleotides line up with TRBD2. The specimen was PBMCs. The CDR3 sequence is CASSLVRELYNEQFF. As DNA, the CDR3 is TGTGCCAGCAGCTTGGTGCGGGAGCTCTACAATGAGCAGTTCTTC.